The 27 T cell receptor beta chains reported below all come from one sample, sequenced in a study of tumor-infiltrating lymphocytes in primary liver carcinoma. Researchers generated TCR beta cDNA from roughly 520 ng of total RNA, relying on a constant-region primer. TCR beta libraries came from three nested multiplex PCR rounds using slightly modified ARM-PCR. Amplification in the first two PCR rounds was performed using TRBV1-TRBV30 forward primers and a C-beta reverse primer for approximately 10 cycles each. Each CDR3 protein is one row after TCRdb ran MiXCR on the multiplex PCR reads. The sample has tens of thousands of distinct CDR3 sequences, 71% seen once. Unsorted bulk tissue, about 20-32 mg of it, served as the source for co-extraction of RNA and DNA. The material sequenced was liver tumor tissue from sampling region 4. As to subset: tumor region T4, right-lateral pole. The receptors were gathered from a woman aged 60-70 years with primary liver carcinoma and hepatitis B virus infection.

Remarks on this clonotype: Here the CDR3 omits its conserved ending phenylalanine or tryptophan, so a read error is the likely source. The gene calls are TRBV6-5 and TRBJ2-1; either TRBD1 or TRBD2 may fit D (5 bases each). The V gene's germline CDR1 is MNHEY and CDR2 SVGAGI. The germline V and J ends were trimmed by 7 bases and 10 bases, with 17 bases remaining between them. This CDR3 comprises 13 residues. In DNA, the CDR3 is TGTGCCAGCAAGGGGACCGCGCGTGGGGAGCAGTTCCTC. Translated: CASKGTARGEQFL.

The V and J genes are TRBV12-3 or TRBV12-4 and TRBJ2-1; no reliable D call. The CDR3 spans 12 residues. CDR3 region: CACSLGNNEQFF. The DNA for the CDR3 is TGTGCATGCAGTTTAGGCAACAATGAGCAGTTCTTC.

J is TRBJ1-2 and V is TRBV28; D is perhaps TRBD1 (5 bases). Germline CDR1 MDHEN, CDR2 SYDVKM. This CDR3 is 17 amino acids long. V was clipped by 2 bases and J by 4 bases, with 20 bases between them. CDR3 nucleotides: TGTGCCAGCAGTTTAGGGGCCCCCAGGGTGCTTGTCTATGGCTACACCTTC. This gives the protein CASSLGAPRVLVYGYTF.

Notes on this clonotype: The junction departs from germline at one end; a sequencing error may be responsible. The rearrangement joins TRBV5-1 to TRBJ1-1; D remains ambiguous. Germline V CDR1 and CDR2: SGHRS, YFSETQ. This CDR3 comprises 14 residues. The DNA of the CDR3 is TGCGCCAGCAGCTTGCGGCAGATGAACATTGAAGCTTTCTTT. This encodes CASSLRQMNIEAFF.

The rearrangement links TRBV6-1 to TRBJ2-7, with D possibly being TRBD2 (5 bases). From germline, CDR1 is MNHNS and CDR2 SASEGT. The CDR3 sequence is 15 residues long. V was clipped by 3 bases and J by 4 bases, with 16 bases between them. CDR3 DNA sequence: TGTGCCAGCAGTGATCTCAGCGGATCCTCTTACGAGCAGTACTTC. Protein: CASSDLSGSSYEQYF.

A word on this clonotype: A read error may produce the germline difference seen at one junction end. The chain combines TRBV13 with TRBJ2-3; tentatively, D is TRBD1 or TRBD2 (5 bases each). Germline lookup yields CDR1 PRHDT and CDR2 FYEKMQ (reference sequence). The CDR3 sequence is 17 residues long. CDR3 in amino acids: CACSQELRKGSTDTQYF. The CDR3 nucleotides read TGTGCCTGCAGCCAAGAGCTTCGGAAGGGGAGTACAGATACGCAGTATTTT.

This clonotype was observed at least ten times. The V gene is TRBV5-1, the J gene TRBJ2-7, with D uncertain. Germline lookup yields CDR1 SGHRS and CDR2 YFSETQ. V lost 6 bases, J lost 0 bases, and 10 bases lay in between. The CDR3 is 13 residues long. The CDR3 DNA sequence: TGCGCCAGCAAACCCGGAAGCTCCTACGAGCAGTACTTC. Residues: CASKPGSSYEQYF. Filled out from reference TRBV5-1 and TRBJ2-7, the complete variable domain reads KAGVTQTPRYLIKTRGQQVTLSCSPISGHRSVSWYQQTPGQGLQFLFEYFSETQRNKGNFPGRFSGRQFSNSRSEMNVSTLELGDSALYLCASKPGSSYEQYFGPGTRLTVT.

With respect to this clonotype: No conserved phenylalanine or tryptophan ends this CDR3, so it is likely a read error. This chain uses TRBV12-3 or TRBV12-4 with TRBJ2-3; perhaps TRBD2 as D (6 bases). There are 16 residues in the CDR3. The CDR3 protein is CASSFGAGMGTDAQYS. In nucleotides, the CDR3 is TGTGCCAGCAGTTTCGGCGCGGGAATGGGCACAGATGCGCAGTATTCT.

This clonotype has at least ten counts. The J gene is TRBJ2-1, the V gene TRBV7-3, with 7 bases fitting TRBD2. Germline loops: CDR1 SGHTA, CDR2 FQGTGA. This CDR3 is 15 amino acids long. Unmatched junction bases numbered 6, after V lost 0 bases and J lost 7 bases. The CDR3 nucleotides read TGTGCCAGCAGCTTAACGCCGACTAGCCGAAATGAGCAGTTCTTC. Its protein is CASSLTPTSRNEQFF. Filled out from reference TRBV7-3 and TRBJ2-1, the complete variable domain reads GAGVSQTPSNKVTEKGKYVELRCDPISGHTALYWYRQSLGQGPEFLIYFQGTGAADDSGLPNDRFFAVRPEGSVSTLKIQRTERGDSAVYLCASSLTPTSRNEQFFGPGTRLTVL.

With regard to this clonotype: Given the absence of the conserved phenylalanine or tryptophan at the CDR3 end, a read error is likely. J is TRBJ2-1 and V is TRBV14; 11 bases map to TRBD2. Germline assignment: CDR1 SGHDN and CDR2 FVKESK. The CDR3 runs 21 residues. With 4 bases clipped from V and 9 bases from J, the junction kept 26 bases outside the gene matches. The CDR3 DNA sequence: TGTGCCAGCAGCCCCCTCGGCCGCGGGGGTTCAGAAACTAGCGGGAGTGGTGAGCAGTTCTTA. Its translation: CASSPLGRGGSETSGSGEQFL.

In regard to this clonotype: The junction departs from germline at one end; a sequencing error may be responsible. This chain joins TRBV11-2 and TRBJ2-7, with 11 bases lining up with TRBD2. The CDR3 consists of 13 residues. In germline, CDR1 is SGHAT, CDR2 FQNNGV. The CDR3 sequence is CPSNSTSGSEQYF. In DNA, the CDR3 is TGTCCCAGCAACTCAACTAGCGGGAGCGAGCAGTACTTC.

With respect to this clonotype: Given the absence of the conserved phenylalanine or tryptophan at the CDR3 end, a read error is likely. V is TRBV6-6 and J is TRBJ2-6; 9 nucleotides agree with TRBD1. CDR3 length equals 15 residues. Per germline, CDR1 MNHNY and CDR2 SVGAGI (reference sequence). The chain's CDR3 is CASSLQGAGDNVLTC. The CDR3 bases are TGTGCCAGCAGCCTACAGGGGGCTGGGGACAACGTCCTGACTTGC.

Remarks on this clonotype: Germline is not matched at one junction end, which may reflect a read error. The chain has TRBV6-1 and TRBJ1-5; D gene uncertain. Germline V lookup: CDR1 MNHNS, CDR2 SASEGT. The CDR3 covers 15 residues. This CDR3 reads CASSEDGGGDQPQHF. CDR3 bases: TGTGCCAGCAGTGAAGACGGAGGAGGCGATCAGCCCCAGCACTTT.

This chain connects TRBV11-2 to TRBJ2-1, with 8 bases lining up with TRBD2. Germline V gene sequence: CDR1 SGHAT, CDR2 FQNNGV. CDR3 length equals 16 residues. The V gene end was trimmed by 5 bases and the J gene end by 7 bases; junction bases not matched to a gene: 13. The CDR3 region is CASSPGLAGDHNEQFF. CDR3 in DNA: TGTGCCAGCAGCCCTGGGCTAGCGGGCGATCATAATGAGCAGTTCTTC. Together with reference TRBV11-2 and TRBJ2-1, the CDR3 gives the full variable domain: EAGVAQSPRYKIIEKRQSVAFWCNPISGHATLYWYQQILGQGPKLLIQFQNNGVVDDSQLPKDRFSAERLKGVDSTLKIQPAKLEDSAVYLCASSPGLAGDHNEQFFGPGTRLTVL.

This clonotype appeared many times. V is TRBV27 and J is TRBJ1-1; D perhaps matches TRBD1 (5 bases). Germline V gives CDR1 MNHEY, CDR2 SMNVEV (reference sequence). This CDR3 spans 13 amino acids. Trimming took 6 bases from V and 7 from J, leaving 15 bases between them. Here the CDR3 reads CASRQTALNEAFF. CDR3 coding DNA: TGTGCCAGCAGACAGACAGCTCTCAATGAAGCTTTCTTT.

Details on this clonotype: A read error may account for a junction end that differs from germline. The chain carries TRBV11-2 and TRBJ2-2, with D perhaps assigned TRBD1 or TRBD2 (5 bases each). The CDR3 has 13 residues. The germline V gene has CDR1 SGHAT and CDR2 FQNNGV. The CDR3 DNA follows: TGTGCCAGCGGCCTAGATAGGAGTGGGGGGCTGTTTTTT. It encodes CASGLDRSGGLFF.

V gene TRBV12-3 or TRBV12-4 combines with J gene TRBJ2-7, with 7 bases fitting TRBD2. The CDR3 runs 14 residues. Germline trimming cut 7 bases from V and 4 bases from J; bases unmatched to any gene: 10. This CDR3 is CASNPGLVGYEQYF. The CDR3 nucleotides read TGTGCCAGCAATCCCGGACTAGTTGGATACGAGCAGTACTTC.

The chain has TRBV2 and TRBJ2-5; D gene unclear. The CDR3 totals 11 residues. The V end was cut by 5 bases, the J end by 4 bases, with 5 bases between. The germline V gene encodes CDR1 SNHLY and CDR2 FYNNEI. Here the CDR3 reads CASSKGETQYF. Here the CDR3 DNA reads TGTGCCAGCAGTAAGGGAGAGACCCAGTACTTC.

The V gene is TRBV6-1, the J gene TRBJ1-5; the match to TRBD1 covers 7 bases. Trimming took 7 bases from V and 11 from J; bases not matched to a gene: 20. CDR1 MNHNS and CDR2 SASEGT come from the germline V gene. This CDR3 contains 16 residues. The CDR3 DNA reads TGTGCCAGCACCCCGGCCAGGGGGGGTAGCAATGAGTCCCAGCATTTT. Translated: CASTPARGGSNESQHF.

Comment on this clonotype: Relative to the germline gene, one junction end is altered; a read error may explain this. The rearrangement links TRBV4-2 to TRBJ2-5; 7 bases agree with TRBD2. The CDR3 is made up of 15 amino acids. CDR1 LGHNA and CDR2 YNFKEQ come from the germline V gene. The CDR3 DNA follows: TGCGCCAGCAGCCATTGGACTAGTGGGGGTGAGACCCAGTACTTC. Amino acids: CASSHWTSGGETQYF.

A few counts support this clonotype. This sequence joins TRBV5-1 and TRBJ2-7; 10 bases align to TRBD1. CDR3 size: 16 residues. V lost 3 bases, J lost 0 bases, and 6 bases stayed unmatched. Germline CDR1 SGHRS, CDR2 YFSETQ. The CDR3 bases are TGCGCCAGCAGCTCCCGGGACAGGGGCCTCTCCTACGAGCAGTACTTC. Translating it yields CASSSRDRGLSYEQYF.

As for this clonotype: Sequence at one end of the junction differs from germline and may be a read error. The rearrangement joins TRBV6-5 to TRBJ1-2, with D maybe TRBD1 (6 bases). The CDR3 contains 15 residues. The germline V gene has CDR1 MNHEY and CDR2 SVGAGI. CDR3 sequence: CASSRAAQGGNGYTF. For the CDR3, the DNA is TGTGCCAGCAGTCGCGCCGCACAGGGCGGTAATGGCTACACTTTC.

The J gene is TRBJ2-5, the V gene TRBV7-6, with no clear D. There are 12 residues in the CDR3. Germline V lookup: CDR1 SGHVS, CDR2 FNYEAQ. Trimming took 11 bases from V and 1 from J, leaving 11 bases between them. The CDR3 DNA reads TGTGCCTCCACTCCGGGCCAAGAGACCCAGTACTTC. Protein product: CASTPGQETQYF.

The V and J genes are TRBV2 and TRBJ2-7; 7 nucleotides line up with TRBD1. The germline CDR1 and CDR2 sequences are SNHLY and FYNNEI. Germline trimming cut 4 bases from V and 1 base from J; bases unmatched to any gene: 4. The CDR3 runs to 14 residues. CDR3 bases: TGTGCCAGCAGTGGGTCAGGGGGTTCCTACGAGCAGTACTTC. Encoded protein: CASSGSGGSYEQYF.

The chain employs TRBV6-5 and TRBJ1-4; TRBD1 might be the D (6 bases). Trimming removed 7 bases from V and 0 bases from J, with 9 bases in between. The V gene's germline CDR1 is MNHEY and CDR2 SVGAGI. The CDR3 has 14 residues. CDR3 DNA sequence: TGTGCCAGCATATGGACAGCAACTAATGAAAAACTGTTTTTT. This codes for CASIWTATNEKLFF.

To note about this clonotype: A read error may explain this, as a much larger clone is one base away. V usage is TRBV5-1 and J usage is TRBJ2-3, with TRBD1 matching over 7 bases. V trimming: 10 bases; J trimming: 2 bases; junction bases outside the gene matches: 7. The CDR3 runs 13 residues. The germline CDR1 and CDR2 sequences are SGHRS and YFSETQ. Here the CDR3 DNA reads TGCGCCGCCAAGACAGGGTCCACAGATACGCAGTATTTT. This gives the protein CAAKTGSTDTQYF.

Note on this clonotype: As the CDR3 is not closed by the conserved phenylalanine or tryptophan, this likely results from a read error. The chain has TRBV28 and TRBJ2-7, with D possibly matching TRBD1 (6 bases). This CDR3 region has 17 residues. Germline CDR1 MDHEN, CDR2 SYDVKM. CDR3 amino acids: CASCFQLRDTSSYEQYS. CDR3 in DNA: TGTGCCAGCTGTTTTCAACTCCGGGACACTTCCTCCTACGAGCAGTACTCT.